This record looks at one T cell receptor beta chain sequence and its context. Antigen: not known. This sample is drawn from a study of OX40 agonist ivuxolimab in advanced cancers. Method: immunoSEQ multiplex PCR; TCRdb's copy keeps in-frame clones and lacks some. The data show approximately 66,000 clones, with 80% to 90% seen just once and under 0.75% held by the top ten. Germline V CDR1 and CDR2: SGHTA, FQGTGA. The CDR3 covers 15 residues. Trimming cost V 6 bases and J 4 bases; bases outside gene matches: 6. Study-level points and caveats: The study observed clonal expansion of CD4+ and CD8+ blood T cells by week 6 at 0.1 to 3.0 mg/kg.

V and J are TRBV7-3 and TRBJ2-3; TRBD2 matches 11 bases. Here the sequenced sample was CD4+ or CD8+ T cells sorted from blood, taken in a trial of the OX40 agonist ivuxolimab. The TCR comes from an adult with an advanced solid tumor such as melanoma, head and neck, liver or kidney cancer. CDR3 sequence reads: CASSPLAGGPDTQYF. The CDR3 DNA follows: TGTGCCAGCAGTCCCCTAGCGGGGGGCCCAGATACGCAGTATTTT.